These 11 T cell receptor beta chains originate from one sample sequenced in a study of cytomegalovirus exposure and HLA in healthy donors. This PCR relied on a set of 60 Vbeta primers and 13 Jbeta primers. Clones were sequenced by immunoSEQ multiplex PCR, and TCRdb holds only the in-frame ones, with some missing. The sample lists 140,000 to 150,000 clones; around 73% were seen once. Material for sequencing was PBMCs. Receptor source: a female donor in good health and CMV-seronegative.

V and J are TRBV13 and TRBJ2-5; D is perhaps TRBD2 (5 bases). The better agreement between TRBJ2-7 and the DNA end casts doubt on the J call. From germline, CDR1 is PRHDT and CDR2 FYEKMQ (reference sequence). The CDR3 consists of 13 residues. CDR3 coding DNA: TGTGCCTCCCGAGGGCCCGCCTCCTACGAGCAGTACTTC. Translation: CASRGPASYEQYF.

This clone was seen just once. The rearrangement joins TRBV4-1 to TRBJ1-2; the D gene is possibly TRBD1 (5 bases). CDR1 MGHRA and CDR2 YSYEKL come from the germline V gene. Trimming removed 1 base from V and 5 bases from J, with 14 bases in between. The CDR3 length is 15 residues. The CDR3 here is CASSQGGGFRYGYTF. The CDR3 bases are TGCGCCAGCAGCCAAGGGGGGGGGTTCAGATATGGCTACACCTTC.

V gene TRBV5-4 combines with J gene TRBJ1-4; tentative D call: TRBD1 (6 bases). Germline V gives CDR1 SGHNT, CDR2 YYREEE (reference sequence). The CDR3 covers 14 residues. Trimming took off 4 bases at V and 5 bases at J, with 12 bases between the two ends. CDR3 nucleotides: TGTGCCAGCAGCCCGGGACACAGGAATGAAAAACTGTTTTTT. As protein: CASSPGHRNEKLFF.

This chain links TRBV11-2 with TRBJ2-7, with D possibly being TRBD1 (6 bases). CDR3 length: 14 amino acids. From germline, CDR1 is SGHAT and CDR2 FQNNGV. The V end lost 1 base, the J end lost 5 bases, and 12 bases lay between the germline ends. The CDR3: CASSLAGTTHEQYF. CDR3 in DNA: TGTGCCAGCAGCTTAGCGGGGACAACTCACGAGCAGTACTTC.

J is TRBJ2-7 and V is TRBV7-2, with D hard to call. This CDR3 has 15 residues. CDR1 is SGHTA, CDR2 FQGNSA, per germline. The V end lost 1 base, the J end lost 2 bases, and 12 bases lay between the germline ends. DNA of the CDR3: TGTGCCAGCAGCTTAGTCCTGGCCTTAACCTACGAGCAGTACTTC. As protein: CASSLVLALTYEQYF.

About this clone itself: Germline and junction disagree at one end, which may indicate a read error. J is TRBJ1-2 and V is TRBV10-3; D is possibly TRBD1 (5 bases). Germline loops: CDR1 ENHRY, CDR2 SYGVKD. The CDR3 consists of 11 residues. DNA of the CDR3: TGTGCCATCAGCGGTTGGGGCGGCTACCCCTTC. It translates to CAISGWGGYPF.

The chain carries TRBV19 and TRBJ2-1, with 8 bases aligning to TRBD2. V lost 4 bases to trimming and J lost 7 bases; unmatched junction nucleotides: 9. Germline V gene sequence: CDR1 LNHDA, CDR2 SQIVND (reference sequence). The CDR3 spans 15 residues. The CDR3 DNA is TGTGCCAGTAGTACCCCGGCGGGGGGTAAAAATGAGCAGTTCTTC. Translated: CASSTPAGGKNEQFF. Full variable domain (rest looked up from reference TRBV19 and TRBJ2-1): DGGITQSPKYLFRKEGQNVTLSCEQNLNHDAMYWYRQDPGQGLRLIYYSQIVNDFQKGDIAEGYSVSREKKESFPLTVTSAQKNPTAFYLCASSTPAGGKNEQFFGPGTRLTVL.

The V gene is TRBV5-1, the J gene TRBJ2-5, with 11 bases fitting TRBD2. Trimming at V came to 7 bases and at J to 5 bases, leaving 4 bases not matched to a gene. The CDR3 loop spans 13 amino acids. The germline V gene has CDR1 SGHRS and CDR2 YFSETQ. The CDR3 nucleotides are TGCGCCAGCCGGCCTAGCGGGGGGGAGACCCAGTACTTC. Its protein is CASRPSGGETQYF.

J is TRBJ2-3 and V is TRBV6-1; D perhaps matches TRBD2 (6 bases). Germline V CDR1 and CDR2: MNHNS, SASEGT. Trimming removed 7 bases from V and 4 bases from J, with 15 bases in between. This CDR3 is 14 amino acids long. Written as DNA, the CDR3 is TGTGCCAGCATGTCGGGAGTTGACGCAGATACGCAGTATTTT. As protein: CASMSGVDADTQYF.

This rearrangement joins TRBV2 to TRBJ2-3; TRBD2 is a possible D gene (7 bases). Trimming took 7 bases from V and 3 from J, leaving 17 bases between them. CDR1 and CDR2 (germline): SNHLY, FYNNEI. This CDR3 spans 15 amino acids. The CDR3 DNA is TGTGCCAGCATAGGAGGGGGGGTGGGGACAGATACGCAGTATTTT. This gives the protein CASIGGGVGTDTQYF.

This clone was counted only a few times. The V gene is TRBV4-3, the J gene TRBJ1-1; D remains ambiguous. The CDR3 totals 13 residues. Trimming left V 4 bases short and J 7 bases short, with 13 bases between. Germline V gives CDR1 LGHNA, CDR2 YSLEER. The CDR3 coding sequence is TGCGCCAGCAGCCTCGAGGTACGATTTGAAGCTTTCTTT. Its protein is CASSLEVRFEAFF.